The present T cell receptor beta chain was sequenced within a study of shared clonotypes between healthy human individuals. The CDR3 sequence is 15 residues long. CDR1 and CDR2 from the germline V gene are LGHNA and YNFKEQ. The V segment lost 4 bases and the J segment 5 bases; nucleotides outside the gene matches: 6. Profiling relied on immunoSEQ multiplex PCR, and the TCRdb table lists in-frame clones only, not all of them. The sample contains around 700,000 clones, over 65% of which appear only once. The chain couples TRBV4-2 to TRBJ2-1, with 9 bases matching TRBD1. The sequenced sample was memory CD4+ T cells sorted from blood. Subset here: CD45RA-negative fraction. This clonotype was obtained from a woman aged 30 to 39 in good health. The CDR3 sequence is CASSRRQGGDNEQFF. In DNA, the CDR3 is TGTGCCAGCAGCCGAAGACAGGGGGGGGACAATGAGCAGTTCTTC.